Shown below are 24 T cell receptor beta chains from a single sample sequenced in a study of control samples from healthy donors and cancer patients. The table came from immunoSEQ multiplex PCR; TCRdb's copy has only in-frame clones and leaves some out. Of some 120,000 clones listed, 91% are singletons. What was sequenced was blood. All receptors derive from a woman under 30 in good health.

The J gene is TRBJ2-6, the V gene TRBV6-5; tentative D call: TRBD2 (5 bases). Germline-derived CDR1 and CDR2 are MNHEY and SVGAGI. Trimming left V 6 bases short and J 0 bases short, with 9 bases between. The length of the CDR3 is 15 residues. For the CDR3, the DNA is TGTGCCAGCAGGGTGGACTTCTCTGGGGCCAACGTCCTGACTTTC. It encodes CASRVDFSGANVLTF.

This rearrangement joins TRBV24-1 to TRBJ2-3, with D possibly TRBD1 on 6 matching bases. Deletions cut 5 bases from V and 1 base from J, with 18 bases between. The CDR3 totals 17 residues. Germline loops: CDR1 KGHDR, CDR2 SFDVKD. The CDR3 DNA reads TGTGCCACCAGTGCCCCTCAGGGGAGATCGGGCACAGATACGCAGTATTTT. It is translated as CATSAPQGRSGTDTQYF.

CDR3 amino acids: CASSLDRVGNTIYF. The DNA for the CDR3 is TGTGCCAGCAGCTTGGACAGGGTGGGAAACACCATATATTTT. V and J are TRBV5-4 and TRBJ1-3; weak D call: TRBD1 (6 bases). Germline V gene sequence: CDR1 SGHNT, CDR2 YYREEE (reference sequence). The CDR3 covers 14 residues. The V gene lost 0 bases and the J gene lost 4 bases, with 8 bases spanning the gap. Full variable domain (missing parts from reference TRBV5-4 and TRBJ1-3): ETGVTQSPTHLIKTRGQQVTLRCSSQSGHNTVSWYQQALGQGPQFIFQYYREEENGRGNFPPRFSGLQFPNYSSELNVNALELDDSALYLCASSLDRVGNTIYFGEGSWLTVV.

The gene calls are TRBV11-2 and TRBJ1-4; the D gene is possibly TRBD1 (5 bases). With 5 bases removed from V and 6 bases from J, the gap between germline ends came to 19 bases. The length of the CDR3 is 16 residues. Per germline, CDR1 SGHAT and CDR2 FQNNGV. DNA for the CDR3: TGTGCCAGCAGCCTCCCGGGGGAGCTCGGGGATGAAAAACTGTTTTTT. Its translation is CASSLPGELGDEKLFF.

The DNA for the CDR3 is TGTGCCAGCAGTGTCGGACAGGGGACTGGAAACACCATATATTTT. Amino acid sequence: CASSVGQGTGNTIYF. This rearrangement joins TRBV2 to TRBJ1-3; 9 bases agree with TRBD1. Germline CDR1 and CDR2: SNHLY and FYNNEI. The V and J ends lost 4 bases and 2 bases, in that order; junction bases with no gene match: 3. The CDR3 covers 15 residues. Drawing the rest from reference TRBV2 and TRBJ1-3, the complete variable domain is EPEVTQTPSHQVTQMGQEVILRCVPISNHLYFYWYRQILGQKVEFLVSFYNNEISEKSEIFDDQFSVERPDGSNFTLKIRSTKLEDSAMYFCASSVGQGTGNTIYFGEGSWLTVV.

The V and J genes are TRBV29-1 and TRBJ1-1, with D hard to call. CDR1 and CDR2 (germline): SQVTM, ANQGSEA. Trimming took 4 bases from V and 0 from J, leaving 9 bases between them. This CDR3 region has 13 residues. CDR3 DNA: TGCAGCGTTGCGGACGACATGAACACTGAAGCTTTCTTT. The encoded protein is CSVADDMNTEAFF.

The chain links TRBV12-3 or TRBV12-4 to TRBJ2-7; 7 bases fit TRBD2. The CDR3 has 12 amino acids. Trimming at V came to 4 bases and at J to 5 bases, leaving 2 bases not matched to a gene. The DNA for the CDR3 is TGTGCCAGCAGTTGGACTAGTAACGAGCAGTACTTC. Translating it yields CASSWTSNEQYF.

The chain combines TRBV24-1 with TRBJ2-2, with D unclear. Germline V lookup: CDR1 KGHDR, CDR2 SFDVKD. The CDR3 consists of 15 residues. Trimming removed 4 bases from V and 4 bases from J, with 12 bases in between. The CDR3 loop reads CATSDPSGVTGELFF. The CDR3 DNA sequence: TGTGCCACCAGTGACCCTTCGGGTGTCACCGGGGAGCTGTTTTTT.

V and J are TRBV5-1 and TRBJ2-5, with TRBD1 identical over 8 bases. V shed 0 bases and J 3 bases; nucleotides not matched to a gene: 1. Germline lookup yields CDR1 SGHRS and CDR2 YFSETQ. The CDR3 runs to 14 residues. CDR3 amino acids: CASSLGTGKETQYF. For the CDR3, the DNA is TGCGCCAGCAGCTTGGGGACAGGGAAAGAGACCCAGTACTTC.

V is TRBV7-2 and J is TRBJ2-1, with TRBD2 as a possible D gene (5 bases). Trimming removed 5 bases from V and 4 bases from J, with 18 bases in between. Germline-derived CDR1 and CDR2 are SGHTA and FQGNSA. This CDR3 contains 16 residues. The chain's CDR3 is CASSPSIISWYNEQFF. The CDR3 nucleotides are TGTGCCAGCAGCCCTAGCATAATATCGTGGTACAATGAGCAGTTCTTC.

The chain has TRBV6-5 and TRBJ1-3; 8 positions agree with TRBD1. V was pared by 9 bases and J by 2 bases, with 9 bases of the junction left unmatched. Germline values: CDR1 MNHEY, CDR2 SVGAGI. This CDR3 is 15 amino acids long. CDR3 sequence: CASATGEIAGNTIYF. The CDR3 DNA reads as TGTGCCAGTGCGACAGGGGAAATCGCTGGAAACACCATATATTTT.

This chain joins TRBV3-1 (or the pseudogene TRBV3-2) and TRBJ2-1, with D possibly matching TRBD2 (5 bases). Germline V gene sequence: CDR1 LGHDT, CDR2 YNNKEL (reference sequence). V lost 4 bases and J lost 8, with 21 bases in between. CDR3 length equals 16 residues. The CDR3 DNA follows: TGTGCCAGCAGCCTCAAGATGGCAGGCCGGAGGTATGAGCAGTTCTTC. The encoded protein is CASSLKMAGRRYEQFF.

The V gene is TRBV30, the J gene TRBJ1-1; 7 bases are a match to TRBD1. This CDR3 spans 13 amino acids. V shed 2 bases, J shed 5 bases, and the junction held 5 bases outside the gene matches. Looked up from germline, CDR1 is GTSNPN and CDR2 is SVGIG (reference sequence). CDR3 sequence: CAWSKGAQTEAFF. The CDR3 region has the DNA TGTGCCTGGAGTAAGGGGGCGCAAACTGAAGCTTTCTTT. Variable domain in full (rest from reference TRBV30 and TRBJ1-1): SQTIHQWPATLVQPVGSPLSLECTVEGTSNPNLYWYRQAAGRGLQLLFYSVGIGQISSEVPQNLSASRPQDRQFILSSKKLLLSDSGFYLCAWSKGAQTEAFFGQGTRLTVV.

The table lists this clone with a few counts. This sample includes further DNA sequences coding for the same CDR3. The V call is TRBV7-2, the J call TRBJ2-2, with TRBD2 matching 7 bases. The V gene's germline CDR1 is SGHTA and CDR2 FQGNSA. V lost 1 base, J lost 5 bases, and 1 base stayed unmatched. This CDR3 has 14 residues. The CDR3 is CASSLVGGTGELFF. The DNA for the CDR3 is TGTGCCAGCAGCTTAGTCGGGGGGACCGGGGAGCTGTTTTTT.

This chain connects TRBV29-1 to TRBJ2-5; TRBD1 matches at 7 bases. This CDR3 contains 13 residues. Germline V gene data show CDR1 as SQVTM and CDR2 as ANQGSEA. With 4 bases clipped from V and 2 bases from J, the junction kept 4 bases outside the gene matches. This CDR3 reads CSVVGRGQETQYF. CDR3 DNA: TGCAGCGTTGTTGGCAGGGGGCAAGAGACCCAGTACTTC.

DNA of the CDR3: TGTGCCAGCAGCTTCCGGACCCAACAGCCCCAGCATTTT. Protein product: CASSFRTQQPQHF. The chain is built from TRBV7-2 and TRBJ1-5; D unclear. The germline V gene encodes CDR1 SGHTA and CDR2 FQGNSA. The CDR3 contains 13 residues. Between the trimmed V and J ends, which lost 3 bases and 7 bases, there was a span of 10 bases.

The genes are TRBV6-1 and TRBJ1-1; the match to TRBD1 covers 8 bases. Germline V lookup: CDR1 MNHNS, CDR2 SASEGT. This CDR3 is built from 14 residues. Trimming removed 2 bases from V and 11 bases from J; junction bases left unmatched: 10. The DNA for the CDR3 is TGTGCCAGCAGTGAAACCCCAGGGGGCACGGAGGCTTTCTTT. Residues: CASSETPGGTEAFF.

V is TRBV2 and J is TRBJ2-7, with 8 bases aligning to TRBD2. Looked up from germline, CDR1 is SNHLY and CDR2 is FYNNEI. This CDR3 is built from 13 residues. The V gene end was trimmed by 7 bases and the J gene end by 6 bases; junction bases not matched to a gene: 8. The CDR3 spells CASKTRGGTEQYF. CDR3 DNA sequence: TGTGCCAGCAAAACCCGGGGGGGAACCGAGCAGTACTTC.

The rearrangement uses TRBV10-3 and TRBJ2-1; 10 positions match TRBD1. The germline gives CDR1 ENHRY, CDR2 SYGVKD. The CDR3 is 20 amino acids. V trimming: 6 bases; J trimming: 7 bases; junction bases outside the gene matches: 24. The CDR3 DNA follows: TGTGCCATCAGCCCCGGGAAGAGTCGGCGTTGGGGGACAGGGGAGAATGAGCAGTTCTTC. Translated, it gives CAISPGKSRRWGTGENEQFF.

V usage is TRBV9 and J usage is TRBJ1-3; weak D call: TRBD1 (5 bases). The CDR3 sequence is 17 residues long. The V end lost 0 bases, the J end lost 2 bases, and 15 bases lay between the germline ends. Germline V gene lookup returns CDR1 SGDLS and CDR2 YYNGEE. The CDR3 DNA sequence: TGTGCCAGCAGCGTAGAGGACGGGAGGGGTACTGGAAACACCATATATTTT. As protein: CASSVEDGRGTGNTIYF.

DNA of the CDR3: TGCAGCGTTGAAGGACAGCCCCAGCATTTT. It is translated as CSVEGQPQHF. The chain has TRBV29-1 and TRBJ1-5; D uncertain. The V end was cut by 1 base, the J end by 7 bases, with 2 bases between. The CDR3 has 10 amino acids. Per germline, CDR1 SQVTM and CDR2 ANQGSEA.

The chain uses TRBV6-5 and TRBJ1-1; no definite D call. Germline lookup yields CDR1 MNHEY and CDR2 SVGAGI. This CDR3 is 12 amino acids long. V gave up 6 bases and J gave up 4 bases, with 9 bases separating them. CDR3 residues: CASRTEGTEAFF. The CDR3 DNA is TGTGCCAGCAGAACCGAGGGCACTGAAGCTTTCTTT.

In its sample, this clone was seen once. The chain uses TRBV5-1 and TRBJ2-6; D call uncertain. Germline CDR1 and CDR2: SGHRS and YFSETQ. Trimming removed 4 bases at V and 0 bases at J, with 8 bases between. This CDR3 contains 15 residues. CDR3: CASSLLSSGANVLTF. CDR3 sequence (DNA): TGCGCCAGCAGCCTACTTAGCTCTGGGGCCAACGTCCTGACTTTC.

The chain uses TRBV6-4 and TRBJ2-2, with a possible D match to TRBD2 (6 bases). With 2 bases removed from V and 7 bases from J, the gap between germline ends came to 8 bases. CDR3 length: 13 amino acids. Per germline, CDR1 MRHNA and CDR2 SNTAGT. The CDR3 nucleotides are TGTGCCAGCAGTGACGCGGGGAACGGGGAGCTGTTTTTT. It codes for CASSDAGNGELFF.